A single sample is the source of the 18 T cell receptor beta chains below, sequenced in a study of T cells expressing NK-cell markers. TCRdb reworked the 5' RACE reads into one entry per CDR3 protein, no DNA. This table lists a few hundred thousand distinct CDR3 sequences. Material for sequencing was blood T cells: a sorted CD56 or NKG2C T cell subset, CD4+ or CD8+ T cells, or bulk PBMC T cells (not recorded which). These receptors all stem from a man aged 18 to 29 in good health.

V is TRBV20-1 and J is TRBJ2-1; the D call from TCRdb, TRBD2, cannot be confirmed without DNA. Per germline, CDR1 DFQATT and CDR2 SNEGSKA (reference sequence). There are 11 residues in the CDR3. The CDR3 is CSVLSRERQFF.

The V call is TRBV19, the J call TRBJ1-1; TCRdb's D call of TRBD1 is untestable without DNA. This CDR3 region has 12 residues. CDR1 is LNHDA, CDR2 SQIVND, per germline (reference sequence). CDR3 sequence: CASSGGTGYEFF.

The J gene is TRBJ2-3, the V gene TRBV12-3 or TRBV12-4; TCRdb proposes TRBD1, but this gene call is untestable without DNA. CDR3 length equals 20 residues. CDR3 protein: CASSLKWFGARRQSTDTQYF.

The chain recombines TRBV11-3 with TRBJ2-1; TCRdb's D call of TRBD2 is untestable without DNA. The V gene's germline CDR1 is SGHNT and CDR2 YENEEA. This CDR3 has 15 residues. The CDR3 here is CASSLEIGGKNEQFF.

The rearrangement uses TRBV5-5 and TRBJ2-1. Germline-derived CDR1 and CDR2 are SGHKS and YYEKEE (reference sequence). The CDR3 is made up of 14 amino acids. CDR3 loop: CASSLEAPNNEQFF.

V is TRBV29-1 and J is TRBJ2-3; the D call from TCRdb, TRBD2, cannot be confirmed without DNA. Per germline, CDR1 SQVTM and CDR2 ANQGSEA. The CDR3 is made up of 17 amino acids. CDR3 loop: CSGFVPSGKRSTDTQYF.

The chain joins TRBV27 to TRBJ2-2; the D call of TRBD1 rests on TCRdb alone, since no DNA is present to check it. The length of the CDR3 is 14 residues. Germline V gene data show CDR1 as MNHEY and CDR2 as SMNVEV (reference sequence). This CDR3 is CASSWGTGSGELFF.

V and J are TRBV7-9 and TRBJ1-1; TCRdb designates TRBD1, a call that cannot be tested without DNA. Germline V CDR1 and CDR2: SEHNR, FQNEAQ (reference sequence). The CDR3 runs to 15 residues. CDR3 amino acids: CASSSDRGSWTEAFF.

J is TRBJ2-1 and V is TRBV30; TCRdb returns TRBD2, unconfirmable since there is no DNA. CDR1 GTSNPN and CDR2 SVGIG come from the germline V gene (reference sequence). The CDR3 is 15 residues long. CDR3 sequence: CAWSVRDPLGNEQFF.

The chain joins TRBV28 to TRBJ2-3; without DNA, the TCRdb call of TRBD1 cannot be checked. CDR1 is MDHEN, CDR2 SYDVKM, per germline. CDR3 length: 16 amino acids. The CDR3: CASSSGQGRGTDTQYF. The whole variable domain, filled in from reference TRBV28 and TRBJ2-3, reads DVKVTQSSRYLVKRTGEKVFLECVQDMDHENMFWYRQDPGLGLRLIYFSYDVKMKEKGDIPEGYSVSREKKERFSLILESASTNQTSMYLCASSSGQGRGTDTQYFGPGTRLTVL.

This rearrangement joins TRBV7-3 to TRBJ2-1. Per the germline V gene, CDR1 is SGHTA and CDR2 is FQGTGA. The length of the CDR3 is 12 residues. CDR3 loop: CASSSTDREQFF.

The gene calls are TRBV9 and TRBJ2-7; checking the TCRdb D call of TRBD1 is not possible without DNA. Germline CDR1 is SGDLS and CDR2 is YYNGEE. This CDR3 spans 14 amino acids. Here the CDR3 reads CASSPDAGSDEQYF.

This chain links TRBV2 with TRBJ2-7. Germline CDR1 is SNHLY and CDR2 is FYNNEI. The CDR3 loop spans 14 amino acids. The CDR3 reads CASSPVRNTYEQYF.

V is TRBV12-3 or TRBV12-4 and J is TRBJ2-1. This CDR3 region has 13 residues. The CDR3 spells CASSFSSANEQFF.

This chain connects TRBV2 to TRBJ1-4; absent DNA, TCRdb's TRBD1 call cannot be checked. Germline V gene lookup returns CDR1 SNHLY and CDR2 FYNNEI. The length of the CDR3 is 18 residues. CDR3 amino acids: CASRNPGLHLTARAKLFF.

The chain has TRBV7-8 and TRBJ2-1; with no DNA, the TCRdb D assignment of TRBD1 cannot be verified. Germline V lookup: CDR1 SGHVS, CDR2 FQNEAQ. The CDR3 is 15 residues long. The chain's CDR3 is CASSETGILFFEQFF.

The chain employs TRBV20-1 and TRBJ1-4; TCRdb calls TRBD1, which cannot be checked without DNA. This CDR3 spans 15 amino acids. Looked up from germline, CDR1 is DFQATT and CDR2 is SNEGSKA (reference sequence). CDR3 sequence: CSARDAGRFEEKLFF.

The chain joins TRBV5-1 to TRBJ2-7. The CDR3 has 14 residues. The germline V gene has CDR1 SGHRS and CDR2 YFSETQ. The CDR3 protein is CASSLGPLRDEQYF. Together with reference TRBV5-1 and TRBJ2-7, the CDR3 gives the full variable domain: KAGVTQTPRYLIKTRGQQVTLSCSPISGHRSVSWYQQTPGQGLQFLFEYFSETQRNKGNFPGRFSGRQFSNSRSEMNVSTLELGDSALYLCASSLGPLRDEQYFGPGTRLTVT.